This TCR beta chain came from a study of shared clonotypes between healthy human individuals. The germline gives CDR1 MNHEY, CDR2 SMNVEV (reference sequence). This CDR3 spans 15 amino acids. The V end was cut by 6 bases, the J end by 3 bases, with 18 bases between. The repertoire was sequenced with immunoSEQ multiplex PCR; TCRdb's copy has only in-frame clones and lacks some. The data hold nearly 2 million clones, with approximately 94% observed a single time. CD45RO-negative, CCR7-selected cells formed the naive CD8 fraction, which excluded terminally differentiated effector memory CD45RA+ cells. The sequence derives from a man between 18 and 29 years old in good health. The V gene is TRBV27, the J gene TRBJ2-7, with D possibly matching TRBD2 (6 bases). The sample comprised naive CD8+ T cells sorted from blood. In nucleotides, the CDR3 is TGTGCCAGCAGACGTACCTCGGGAGATAGCTACGAGCAGTACTTC. Its translation: CASRRTSGDSYEQYF.